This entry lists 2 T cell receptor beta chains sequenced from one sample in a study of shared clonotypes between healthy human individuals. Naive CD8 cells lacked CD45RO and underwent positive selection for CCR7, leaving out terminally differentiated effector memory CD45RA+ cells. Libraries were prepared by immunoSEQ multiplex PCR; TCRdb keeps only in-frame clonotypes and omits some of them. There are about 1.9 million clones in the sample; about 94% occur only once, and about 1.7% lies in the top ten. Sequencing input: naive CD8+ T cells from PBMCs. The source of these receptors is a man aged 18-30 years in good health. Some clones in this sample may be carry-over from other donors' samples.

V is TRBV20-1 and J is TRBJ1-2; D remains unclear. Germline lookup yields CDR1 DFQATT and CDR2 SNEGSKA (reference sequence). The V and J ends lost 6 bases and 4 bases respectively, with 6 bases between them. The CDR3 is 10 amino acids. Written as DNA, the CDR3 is TGCAGTGCCATCGGCTATGGCTACACCTTC. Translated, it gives CSAIGYGYTF.

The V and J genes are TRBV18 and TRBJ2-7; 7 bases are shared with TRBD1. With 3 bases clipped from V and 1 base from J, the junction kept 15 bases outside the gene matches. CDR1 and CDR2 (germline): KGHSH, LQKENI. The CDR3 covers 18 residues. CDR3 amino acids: CASSPEEPLTGSSYEQYF. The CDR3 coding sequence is TGTGCCAGCTCACCGGAAGAACCGTTGACAGGGTCTTCCTACGAGCAGTACTTC.